This record looks at one TCR beta chain sequence and its context. Its antigen is unknown. The sample is drawn from a study of T cell responses to AZD1222 COVID-19 vaccine. Study conclusions and caveats: Possibly, clonal diversity was underestimated; donors were largely white British and included more females. Vaccination with two AZD1222 doses was followed by a rise in Spike-specific TCR breadth and depth.

TCRdb keeps only in-frame clones here, not all; method: immunoSEQ multiplex PCR. The sample includes around 160,000 clones, around 95% of them seen just once. The sample here was peripheral blood, taken on day 0 of AZD1222 vaccination. This sequence was found in an adult in good health.

CDR3 amino acids: CASSLGRDGVNYGYTF. DNA of the CDR3: TGCGCCAGCAGCTTGGGCCGGGACGGCGTGAACTATGGCTACACCTTC. The chain has TRBV5-1 and TRBJ1-2; a weak D match, TRBD1 (5 bases). The V and J ends lost 0 bases and 2 bases respectively, with 14 bases between them. Germline CDR1 and CDR2: SGHRS and YFSETQ. The CDR3 contains 16 residues.